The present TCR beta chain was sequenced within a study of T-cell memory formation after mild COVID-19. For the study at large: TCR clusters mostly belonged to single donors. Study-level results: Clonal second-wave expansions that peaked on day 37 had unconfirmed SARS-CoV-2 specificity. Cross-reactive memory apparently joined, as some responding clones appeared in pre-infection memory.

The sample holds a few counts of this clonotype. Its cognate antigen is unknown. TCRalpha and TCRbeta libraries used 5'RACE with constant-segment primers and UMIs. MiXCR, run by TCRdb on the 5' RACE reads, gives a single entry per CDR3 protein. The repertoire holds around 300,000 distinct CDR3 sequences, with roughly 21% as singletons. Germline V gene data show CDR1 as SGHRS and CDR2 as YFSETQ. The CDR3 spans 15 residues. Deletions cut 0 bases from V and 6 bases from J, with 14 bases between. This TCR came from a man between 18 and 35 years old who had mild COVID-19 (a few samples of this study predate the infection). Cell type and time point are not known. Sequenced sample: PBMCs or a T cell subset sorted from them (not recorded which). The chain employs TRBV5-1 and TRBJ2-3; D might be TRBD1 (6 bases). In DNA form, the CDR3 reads TGCGCCAGCAGCTTGGCCCTGGGGGCGGTGGATACGCAGTATTTT. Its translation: CASSLALGAVDTQYF.